This T cell receptor beta chain is from a study of cytomegalovirus exposure and HLA in healthy donors. General study points: Sequencing artifact likely explains a cluster of highly shared sequence variants.

After removal of 6 bases from V and 7 bases from J, the junction contained 7 bases not matched to a gene. The germline V gene has CDR1 LNHDA and CDR2 SQIVND (reference sequence). The CDR3 has 14 amino acids. The sample holds one count of this clone. The antigen is unknown. PCR was performed using 60 Vbeta and 13 Jbeta primers. The assay was immunoSEQ multiplex PCR, and TCRdb's table has in-frame clones only and misses some. In the table there are approximately 150,000 clones, 82% of which are singletons. The source of this sequence is a male donor in good health and CMV-seronegative. Sequences were obtained from PBMCs. V gene TRBV19 combines with J gene TRBJ2-1; 9 positions agree with TRBD1. In DNA form, the CDR3 reads TGTGCCAGTAGAACTGGGACAGGGTATAATGAGCAGTTCTTC. Translation gives CASRTGTGYNEQFF.